Listed below are T cell receptor beta chains from one sample, sequenced in a study of blood T cell repertoires in COVID-19. Only in-frame clones appear in the TCRdb table, and some are missing; sequencing was by immunoSEQ multiplex PCR. The sample shows 200,000 to 300,000 clones, nearly 85% of them seen only once. Sequencing used peripheral blood. Source of these receptors: a human donor in a cohort sampled during active COVID-19. The conserved cysteine and the conserved F or W are not part of the CDR3 here.

CDR3 length: 15; V gene: TRBV3-1/TRBV3-2; J gene: TRBJ2-1; CDR3 protein: ASSQDVGTSRYNEQF
CDR3 length: 13; V gene: TRBV14; J gene: TRBJ2-1; CDR3 protein: ASSPRDRGYNEQF
CDR3 length: 11; V gene: TRBV6-6; J gene: TRBJ1-5; CDR3 protein: ASSGTANQPQH
CDR3 length: 13; V gene: TRBV19; J gene: TRBJ2-3; CDR3 protein: ASRATSGEWDTQY
CDR3 length: 13; V gene: TRBV5-4; J gene: TRBJ1-2; CDR3 protein: ASSAPYEGTRGYT
CDR3 length: 11; V gene: TRBV9; J gene: TRBJ2-2; CDR3 protein: ASRQANTGELF
CDR3 length: 12; V gene: TRBV29-1; J gene: TRBJ1-1; CDR3 protein: SVEKAVMNTEAF
CDR3 length: 14; V gene: TRBV29-1; J gene: TRBJ2-3; CDR3 protein: SVVTVITLWPDTQY
CDR3 length: 12; V gene: TRBV13; J gene: TRBJ2-7; CDR3 protein: ASSLGQGVYEQY
CDR3 length: 12; V gene: TRBV6-5; J gene: TRBJ1-2; CDR3 protein: ASSRQGARYGYT
CDR3 length: 12; V gene: TRBV28; J gene: TRBJ1-5; CDR3 protein: ASGDRGQDQPQH
CDR3 length: 14; V gene: TRBV5-4; J gene: TRBJ2-5; CDR3 protein: ASSPPGQGFGETQY
CDR3 length: 12; V gene: TRBV3-1/TRBV3-2; J gene: TRBJ2-7; CDR3 protein: ASSPYRGPIEQY
CDR3 length: 10; V gene: TRBV29-1; J gene: TRBJ1-2; CDR3 protein: SVDRDRGGYT
CDR3 length: 14; V gene: TRBV9; J gene: TRBJ2-7; CDR3 protein: ASSPRGSGAPYEQY
CDR3 length: 12; V gene: TRBV7-8; J gene: TRBJ1-2; CDR3 protein: ASSLEGGSYGYT
CDR3 length: 13; V gene: TRBV10-3; J gene: TRBJ2-7; CDR3 protein: AISDWTSGAYEQY
CDR3 length: 14; V gene: TRBV5-8; J gene: TRBJ2-1; CDR3 protein: ASSLYRGGDNNEQF
CDR3 length: 12; V gene: TRBV2; J gene: TRBJ1-1; CDR3 protein: ASIQTGVNTEAF
CDR3 length: 11; V gene: TRBV5-8; J gene: TRBJ2-2; CDR3 protein: ASSLQVPGELF
CDR3 length: 13; V gene: TRBV7-7; J gene: TRBJ1-3; CDR3 protein: ASSSGLSSGNTIY
CDR3 length: 14; V gene: TRBV2; J gene: TRBJ1-4; CDR3 protein: ASRLGQGGTNEKLF
CDR3 length: 13; V gene: TRBV19; J gene: TRBJ2-3; CDR3 protein: ASSIPSAGQGTQY
CDR3 length: 12; V gene: TRBV21-1; J gene: TRBJ1-5; CDR3 protein: ASSKSMENQPQH
CDR3 length: 14; V gene: TRBV5-6; J gene: TRBJ1-2; CDR3 protein: ASSLRTGNRDYGYT
CDR3 length: 11; V gene: TRBV2; J gene: TRBJ2-2; CDR3 protein: ASTRDGTGELF
CDR3 length: 12; V gene: TRBV5-1; J gene: TRBJ1-4; CDR3 protein: ASSYGQGGGKLF
CDR3 length: 15; V gene: TRBV7-8; J gene: TRBJ2-6; CDR3 protein: ASSLRGWGPGANVLT
CDR3 length: 9; V gene: TRBV12-5; J gene: TRBJ2-1; CDR3 protein: ASGLGQIQF
CDR3 length: 11; V gene: TRBV19; J gene: TRBJ1-1; CDR3 protein: ASSINRNTEAF
CDR3 length: 13; V gene: TRBV6-5; J gene: TRBJ1-2; CDR3 protein: ASSYRRGLGYGYT
CDR3 length: 10; V gene: TRBV12-3/TRBV12-4; J gene: TRBJ2-5; CDR3 protein: ASSLSLETQY
CDR3 length: 13; V gene: TRBV4-2; J gene: TRBJ2-3; CDR3 protein: ASRGQRGGTDTQY
CDR3 length: 12; V gene: TRBV18; J gene: TRBJ2-6; CDR3 protein: ASSLNSGANVLT
CDR3 length: 11; V gene: TRBV7-3; J gene: TRBJ2-2; CDR3 protein: ASSRQGAGELF
CDR3 length: 10; V gene: TRBV29-1; J gene: TRBJ2-7; CDR3 protein: SIWDLSYEQY
CDR3 length: 12; V gene: TRBV7-7; J gene: TRBJ2-5; CDR3 protein: ASSAQGTQETQY
CDR3 length: 15; V gene: TRBV5-1; J gene: TRBJ2-1; CDR3 protein: ASSLTLFQGAYNEQF
CDR3 length: 16; V gene: TRBV7-9; J gene: TRBJ2-1; CDR3 protein: ASSLATFRDRGPNEQF
CDR3 length: 13; V gene: TRBV6-5; J gene: TRBJ1-3; CDR3 protein: ASRGTGTGTNTIY
CDR3 length: 11; V gene: TRBV12-3/TRBV12-4; J gene: TRBJ1-2; CDR3 protein: ASSLTTNYGYT
CDR3 length: 11; V gene: TRBV15; J gene: TRBJ1-2; CDR3 protein: ATSREIRGPYT
CDR3 length: 13; V gene: TRBV7-3; J gene: TRBJ2-7; CDR3 protein: ASSFGTGGAYEQY
CDR3 length: 11; V gene: TRBV28; J gene: TRBJ2-7; CDR3 protein: ASNPDSSYEQY
CDR3 length: 9; V gene: TRBV5-1; J gene: TRBJ1-1; CDR3 protein: ASSQNTEAF
CDR3 length: 10; V gene: TRBV29-1; J gene: TRBJ1-2; CDR3 protein: SARGREAGYT
CDR3 length: 15; V gene: TRBV6-2/TRBV6-3; J gene: TRBJ1-5; CDR3 protein: ASSPTRTGRSNQPQH
CDR3 length: 12; V gene: TRBV2; J gene: TRBJ1-1; CDR3 protein: ASSEREWSIEAF
CDR3 length: 12; V gene: TRBV20-1; J gene: TRBJ2-1; CDR3 protein: SASSSGRDGEQF
CDR3 length: 14; V gene: TRBV7-2; J gene: TRBJ1-1; CDR3 protein: ASSSRGRDRNTEAF
CDR3 length: 14; V gene: TRBV5-1; J gene: TRBJ1-3; CDR3 protein: ASSLAWQGGGNTIY
CDR3 length: 15; V gene: TRBV3-1/TRBV3-2; J gene: TRBJ2-1; CDR3 protein: ASSQGVGGLAYNEQF
CDR3 length: 9; V gene: TRBV2; J gene: TRBJ2-3; CDR3 protein: ASVAGSTQY
CDR3 length: 14; V gene: TRBV19; J gene: TRBJ2-7; CDR3 protein: ASSIGTDRVDDEQY
CDR3 length: 13; V gene: TRBV7-9; J gene: TRBJ1-4; CDR3 protein: ASSPGQGQGEKLF
CDR3 length: 12; V gene: TRBV5-1; J gene: TRBJ2-3; CDR3 protein: ASRRGGAEDTQY
CDR3 length: 13; V gene: TRBV5-1; J gene: TRBJ2-3; CDR3 protein: ASSFVAGSTDTQY
CDR3 length: 14; V gene: TRBV5-1; J gene: TRBJ2-2; CDR3 protein: ASSSARGRTGGELF
CDR3 length: 13; V gene: TRBV19; J gene: TRBJ1-4; CDR3 protein: ASSLRTGTNEKLF